Below, one T cell receptor (beta chain) is given with its context. Its antigen is not identified. By quantitative 5'-RACE with molecular barcodes, the TCR beta libraries were made. TCRdb recomputed calls from the 5' RACE reads with MiXCR, one row per CDR3 protein. The sample records approximately 260,000 distinct CDR3 sequences, 18% being singletons. Per the germline V gene, CDR1 is SGDLS and CDR2 is YYNGEE. The CDR3 sequence is 15 residues long. J gave up 8 bases and V 3 bases, and 7 bases lay outside the gene matches. This sample stems from a study of CD8 T cells in ankylosing spondylitis. Study-wide points: According to the report, clones linked to the disease were significantly enriched in matched synovial fluid samples taken from ankylosing spondylitis patients.

The receptor's source is a male donor with ankylosing spondylitis or in good health (not recorded which). The J gene is TRBJ2-1, the V gene TRBV9; TRBD2 matches at 11 bases. Source material: blood, either unsorted or a sorted T cell fraction (not recorded which). The CDR3 DNA reads as TGTGCCAGCAGCGGACTGGTACTAGCGGGGGATGAGCAGTTCTTC. This translates into CASSGLVLAGDEQFF.